Each of the 9 T cell receptor beta chains below was sequenced from the same sample in a study of cytotoxic CD8 clonotypes in ibrutinib-treated CLL. Here immunoSEQ multiplex PCR was the method, and the copy in TCRdb shows in-frame clones only, minus some. Of 150,000 or so clones in the sample, roughly 83% were seen once. The specimen comprised PBMCs, sampled after 12 months of ibrutinib treatment. All receptors derive from a human donor with chronic lymphocytic leukemia.

The chain is built from TRBV7-9 and TRBJ1-2, with D perhaps TRBD1 (5 bases). The CDR3 is 18 residues long. Trimming stripped 1 base from V and 2 bases from J, with 20 bases between. Germline V lookup: CDR1 SEHNR, CDR2 FQNEAQ (reference sequence). The CDR3 DNA follows: TGTGCCAGCAGCTTAGGATACGGGACTGCTAAATCCAACTATGGCTACACCTTC. Encoded protein: CASSLGYGTAKSNYGYTF.

V usage is TRBV9 and J usage is TRBJ2-1; D not certain. The ends were cut back, 0 bases at V and 4 bases at J, with 11 bases in the middle. The CDR3 is made up of 15 amino acids. The germline V gene has CDR1 SGDLS and CDR2 YYNGEE. CDR3 protein: CASSVAVRGYNEQFF. DNA for the CDR3: TGTGCCAGCAGCGTAGCGGTCCGCGGTTACAATGAGCAGTTCTTC.

This chain uses TRBV19 with TRBJ2-3, with D tentatively TRBD1 or TRBD2 (5 bases each). V was cut by 6 bases and J by 2 bases, with 9 bases left in between. The length of the CDR3 is 13 residues. Germline values: CDR1 LNHDA, CDR2 SQIVND (reference sequence). The chain's CDR3 is CASSSGPTDTQYF. CDR3 bases: TGTGCCAGTAGCTCGGGGCCCACAGATACGCAGTATTTT. The whole variable domain, filled in from reference TRBV19 and TRBJ2-3, reads DGGITQSPKYLFRKEGQNVTLSCEQNLNHDAMYWYRQDPGQGLRLIYYSQIVNDFQKGDIAEGYSVSREKKESFPLTVTSAQKNPTAFYLCASSSGPTDTQYFGPGTRLTVL.

The J gene is TRBJ2-1, the V gene TRBV15; the match to TRBD2 covers 13 bases. V lost 8 bases, J lost 10 bases, and 11 bases stayed unmatched. CDR1 and CDR2 from the germline V gene are LNHNV and YYDKDF (reference sequence). This CDR3 has 15 residues. The CDR3 sequence is CATLNGLAGEGEQFF. DNA of the CDR3: TGTGCCACCCTCAACGGACTAGCGGGAGAGGGGGAGCAGTTCTTC.

The CDR3 region is CASSIVGTGVNEQYF. The CDR3 nucleotides read TGTGCCAGTAGTATAGTAGGGACAGGGGTCAACGAGCAGTACTTC. The rearrangement links TRBV19 to TRBJ2-7, with 10 positions matching TRBD1. Germline V lookup: CDR1 LNHDA, CDR2 SQIVND (reference sequence). V shed 1 base and J 5 bases; nucleotides not matched to a gene: 5. This CDR3 comprises 15 residues.

The chain is built from TRBV15 and TRBJ1-3, with D uncertain. CDR3 length: 17 residues. Deletions cut 2 bases from V and 0 bases from J, with 14 bases between. Germline CDR1 is LNHNV and CDR2 is YYDKDF (reference sequence). The CDR3 DNA reads TGTGCCACCAGCAGACCTACGATGTTGAGCTCTGGAAACACCATATATTTT. Protein: CATSRPTMLSSGNTIYF.

This clone was seen once. The chain couples TRBV5-8 to TRBJ1-4; 7 positions match TRBD1. CDR3 size: 15 residues. The germline gives CDR1 SGHTS, CDR2 YDEGEE. With V trimmed by 4 bases and J by 4 bases, 7 bases remained unmatched. CDR3 amino acids: CASSLTQGVNEKLFF. CDR3 bases: TGTGCCAGCAGCCTAACCCAGGGGGTTAATGAAAAACTGTTTTTT. The complete variable domain, with remaining parts taken from reference TRBV5-8 and TRBJ1-4, reads EAGVTQSPTHLIKTRGQQATLRCSPISGHTSVYWYQQALGLGLQFLLWYDEGEERNRGNFPPRFSGRQFPNYSSELNVNALELEDSALYLCASSLTQGVNEKLFFGSGTQLSVL.

J is TRBJ2-7 and V is TRBV4-3; D call uncertain. The ends were cut back, 0 bases at V and 6 bases at J, with 9 bases in the middle. The germline V gene has CDR1 LGHNA and CDR2 YSLEER. The CDR3 is 13 residues long. The CDR3 coding sequence is TGCGCCAGCAGCCAAGAGGTTCGTACCGAGCAGTACTTC. Its translation is CASSQEVRTEQYF.

V is TRBV5-1 and J is TRBJ2-1; maybe TRBD2 (6 bases). The germline gives CDR1 SGHRS, CDR2 YFSETQ. Trimming cost V 6 bases and J 8 bases, with 21 bases left between them. The CDR3 covers 15 residues. For the CDR3, the DNA is TGCGCCAGCACACGTAGAGGGGAGGTTAGGGATGAGCAGTTCTTC. This sequence encodes CASTRRGEVRDEQFF.